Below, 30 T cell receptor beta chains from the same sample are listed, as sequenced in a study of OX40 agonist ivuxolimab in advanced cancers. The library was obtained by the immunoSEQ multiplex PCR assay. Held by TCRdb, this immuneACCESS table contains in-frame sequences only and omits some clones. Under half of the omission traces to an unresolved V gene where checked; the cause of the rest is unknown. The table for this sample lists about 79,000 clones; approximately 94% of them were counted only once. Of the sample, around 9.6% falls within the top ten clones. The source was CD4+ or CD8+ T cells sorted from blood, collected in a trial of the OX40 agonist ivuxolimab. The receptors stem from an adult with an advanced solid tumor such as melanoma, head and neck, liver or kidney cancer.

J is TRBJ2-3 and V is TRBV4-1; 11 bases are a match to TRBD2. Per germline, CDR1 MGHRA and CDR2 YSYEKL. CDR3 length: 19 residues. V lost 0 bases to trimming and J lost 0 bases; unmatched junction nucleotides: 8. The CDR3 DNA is TGCGCCAGCAGCCAAGATATCACTAGCGGGGGTCAAAGCACAGATACGCAGTATTTT. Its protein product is CASSQDITSGGQSTDTQYF.

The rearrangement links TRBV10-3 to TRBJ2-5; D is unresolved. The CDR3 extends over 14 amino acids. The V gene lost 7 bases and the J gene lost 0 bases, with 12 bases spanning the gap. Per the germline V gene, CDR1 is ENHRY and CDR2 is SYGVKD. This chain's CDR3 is CAIKADQYQETQYF. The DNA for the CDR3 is TGTGCCATCAAGGCGGACCAATACCAAGAGACCCAGTACTTC.

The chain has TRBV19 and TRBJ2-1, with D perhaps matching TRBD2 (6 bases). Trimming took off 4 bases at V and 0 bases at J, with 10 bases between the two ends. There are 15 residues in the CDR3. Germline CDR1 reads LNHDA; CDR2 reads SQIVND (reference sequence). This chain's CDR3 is CASSKVGSSYNEQFF. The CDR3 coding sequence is TGTGCCAGTAGTAAGGTCGGGAGCTCCTACAATGAGCAGTTCTTC.

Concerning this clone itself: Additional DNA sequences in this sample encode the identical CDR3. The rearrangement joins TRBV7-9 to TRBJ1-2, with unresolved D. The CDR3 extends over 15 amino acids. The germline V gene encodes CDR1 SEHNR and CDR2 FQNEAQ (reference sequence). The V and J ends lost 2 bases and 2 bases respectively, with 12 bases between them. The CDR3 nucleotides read TGTGCCAGCAGCTTAAGCCCCGCGGCCAACTATGGCTACACCTTC. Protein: CASSLSPAANYGYTF.

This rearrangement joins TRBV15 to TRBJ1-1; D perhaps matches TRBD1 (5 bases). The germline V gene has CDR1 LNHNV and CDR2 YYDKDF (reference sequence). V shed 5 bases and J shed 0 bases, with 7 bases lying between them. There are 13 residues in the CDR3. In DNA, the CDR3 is TGTGCCACCAGCCTAGGGGTGAACACTGAAGCTTTCTTT. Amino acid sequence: CATSLGVNTEAFF.

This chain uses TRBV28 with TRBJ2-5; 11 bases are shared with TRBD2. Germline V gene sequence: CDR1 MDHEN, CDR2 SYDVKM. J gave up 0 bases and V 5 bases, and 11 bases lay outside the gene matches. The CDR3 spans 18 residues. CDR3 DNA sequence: TGTGCCAGCAGTACGACCGGGACTAGCGGAGAATACCAAGAGACCCAGTACTTC. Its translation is CASSTTGTSGEYQETQYF.

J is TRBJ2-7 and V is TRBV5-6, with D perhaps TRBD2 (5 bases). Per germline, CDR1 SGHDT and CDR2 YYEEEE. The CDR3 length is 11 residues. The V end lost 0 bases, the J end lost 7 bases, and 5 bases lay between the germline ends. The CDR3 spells CASSLAGEQYF. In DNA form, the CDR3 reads TGTGCCAGCAGCTTGGCGGGAGAGCAGTACTTC.

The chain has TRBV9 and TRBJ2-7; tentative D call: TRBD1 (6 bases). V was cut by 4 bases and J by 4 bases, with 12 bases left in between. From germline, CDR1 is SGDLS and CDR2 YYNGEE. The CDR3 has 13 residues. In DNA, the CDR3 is TGTGCCAGCAGCCCGAGGGACACATACGAGCAGTACTTC. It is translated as CASSPRDTYEQYF.

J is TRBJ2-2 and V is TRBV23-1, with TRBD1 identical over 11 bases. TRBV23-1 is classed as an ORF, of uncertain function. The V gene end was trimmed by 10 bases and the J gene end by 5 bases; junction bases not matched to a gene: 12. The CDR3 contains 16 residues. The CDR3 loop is CANLTGTGGGTGELFF. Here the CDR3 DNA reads TGCGCCAACCTGACCGGGACAGGGGGGGGAACCGGGGAGCTGTTTTTT.

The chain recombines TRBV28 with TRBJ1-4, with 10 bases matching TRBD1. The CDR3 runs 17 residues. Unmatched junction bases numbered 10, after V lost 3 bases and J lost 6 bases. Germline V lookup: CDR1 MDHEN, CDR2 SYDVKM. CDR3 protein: CASSFPGQGGSDEKLFF. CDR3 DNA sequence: TGTGCCAGCAGTTTCCCTGGACAGGGGGGGTCTGATGAAAAACTGTTTTTT.

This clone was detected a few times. The CDR3 reads CSVMAGTSLLYQETQYF. The DNA of the CDR3 is TGCAGCGTCATGGCCGGGACTAGCCTACTGTACCAAGAGACCCAGTACTTC. The rearrangement joins TRBV29-1 to TRBJ2-5; TRBD2 agrees at 9 bases. This CDR3 is 17 amino acids long. In germline, CDR1 is SQVTM, CDR2 ANQGSEA. Trimming removed 6 bases from V and 0 bases from J; junction bases left unmatched: 14. Looking up the rest from reference TRBV29-1 and TRBJ2-5 gives the full variable domain: SAVISQKPSRDICQRGTSLTIQCQVDSQVTMMFWYRQQPGQSLTLIATANQGSEATYESGFVIDKFPISRPNLTFSTLTVSNMSPEDSSIYLCSVMAGTSLLYQETQYFGPGTRLLVL.

CDR3: CASSFRAVGEKLFF. As DNA, the CDR3 is TGTGCCAGCAGTTTTAGGGCAGTGGGGGAAAAACTGTTTTTT. This rearrangement joins TRBV28 to TRBJ1-4; D remains ambiguous. Germline CDR1 and CDR2: MDHEN and SYDVKM. Trimming removed 3 bases from V and 8 bases from J, with 13 bases in between. The CDR3 contains 14 residues.

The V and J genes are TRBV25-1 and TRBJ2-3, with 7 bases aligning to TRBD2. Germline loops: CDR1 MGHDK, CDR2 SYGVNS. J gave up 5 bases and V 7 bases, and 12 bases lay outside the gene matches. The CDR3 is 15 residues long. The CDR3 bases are TGTGCCAGCAACCCCCTCGGGGGAGGGCTAGATACGCAGTATTTT. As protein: CASNPLGGGLDTQYF.

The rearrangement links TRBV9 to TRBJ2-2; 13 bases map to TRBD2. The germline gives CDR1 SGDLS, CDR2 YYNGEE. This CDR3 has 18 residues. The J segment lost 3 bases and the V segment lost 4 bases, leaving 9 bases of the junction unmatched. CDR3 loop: CASSQGLAGLRDTGELFF. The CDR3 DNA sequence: TGTGCCAGCAGCCAGGGACTAGCGGGACTTAGGGACACCGGGGAGCTGTTTTTT.

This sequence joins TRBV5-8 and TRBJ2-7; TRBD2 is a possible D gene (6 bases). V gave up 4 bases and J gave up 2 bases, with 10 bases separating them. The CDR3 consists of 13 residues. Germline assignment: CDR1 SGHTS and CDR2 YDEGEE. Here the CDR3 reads CASSHAGPYEQYF. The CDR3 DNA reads TGTGCCAGCAGCCATGCGGGGCCCTACGAGCAGTACTTC.

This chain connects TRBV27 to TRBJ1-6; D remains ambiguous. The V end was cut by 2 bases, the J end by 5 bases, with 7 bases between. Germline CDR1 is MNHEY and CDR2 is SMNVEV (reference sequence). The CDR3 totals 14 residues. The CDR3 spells CASSLGGNNSPLHF. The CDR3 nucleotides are TGTGCCAGCAGTTTAGGAGGGAATAATTCACCCCTCCACTTT.

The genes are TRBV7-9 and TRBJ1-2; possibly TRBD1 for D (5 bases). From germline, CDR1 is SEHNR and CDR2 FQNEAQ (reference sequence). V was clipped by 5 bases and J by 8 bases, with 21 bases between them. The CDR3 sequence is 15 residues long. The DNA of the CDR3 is TGTGCCAGCAGCCCCAAAAACTCCGGGGCACCGGGCTACACCTTC. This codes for CASSPKNSGAPGYTF.

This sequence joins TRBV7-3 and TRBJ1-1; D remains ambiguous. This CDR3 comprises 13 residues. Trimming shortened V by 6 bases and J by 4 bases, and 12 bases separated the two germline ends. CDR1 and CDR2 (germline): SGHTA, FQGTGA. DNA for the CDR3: TGTGCCAGCAGTCCCACTGGAGTCACTGAAGCTTTCTTT. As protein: CASSPTGVTEAFF.

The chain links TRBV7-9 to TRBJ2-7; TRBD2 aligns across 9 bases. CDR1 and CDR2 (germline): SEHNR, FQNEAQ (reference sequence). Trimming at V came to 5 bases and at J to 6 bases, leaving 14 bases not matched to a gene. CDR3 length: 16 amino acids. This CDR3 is CASSPGTSLVPLEQYF. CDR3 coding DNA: TGTGCCAGCAGCCCCGGGACTAGCTTAGTCCCCCTCGAGCAGTACTTC.

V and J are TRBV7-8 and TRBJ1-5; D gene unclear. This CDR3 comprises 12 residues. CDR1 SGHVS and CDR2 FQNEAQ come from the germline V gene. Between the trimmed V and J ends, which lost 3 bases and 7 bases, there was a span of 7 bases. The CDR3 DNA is TGTGCCAGCAGCTTCTTCCGGCAGCCCCAGCATTTT. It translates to CASSFFRQPQHF.

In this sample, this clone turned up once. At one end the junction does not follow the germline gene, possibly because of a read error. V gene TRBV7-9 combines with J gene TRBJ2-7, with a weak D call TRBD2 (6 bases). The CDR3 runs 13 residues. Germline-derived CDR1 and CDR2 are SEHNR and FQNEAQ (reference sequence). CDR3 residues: CAGSGQPSYEQYF. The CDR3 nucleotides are TGTGCCGGCAGCGGGCAGCCGTCCTACGAGCAGTACTTC.

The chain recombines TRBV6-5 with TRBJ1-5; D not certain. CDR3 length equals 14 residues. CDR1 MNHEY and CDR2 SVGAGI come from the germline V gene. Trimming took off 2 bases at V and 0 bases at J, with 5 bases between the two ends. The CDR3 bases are TGTGCCAGCAGTTACGTGGGTAGCAATCAGCCCCAGCATTTT. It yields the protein CASSYVGSNQPQHF.

As DNA, the CDR3 is TGTGCCAGCAGCCACCAGGGGAACACTGAAGCTTTCTTT. Its protein product is CASSHQGNTEAFF. The chain employs TRBV6-5 and TRBJ1-1; a weak D match, TRBD1 (5 bases). The CDR3 loop spans 13 amino acids. From germline, CDR1 is MNHEY and CDR2 SVGAGI. Trimming stripped 6 bases from V and 1 base from J, with 9 bases between.

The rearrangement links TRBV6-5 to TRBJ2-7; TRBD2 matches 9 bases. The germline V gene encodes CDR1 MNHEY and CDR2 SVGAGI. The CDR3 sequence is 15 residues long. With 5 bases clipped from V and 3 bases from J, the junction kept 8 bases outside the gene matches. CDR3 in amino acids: CASSNLAGLGYEQYF. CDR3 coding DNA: TGTGCCAGCAGTAACCTAGCGGGGTTGGGCTACGAGCAGTACTTC.

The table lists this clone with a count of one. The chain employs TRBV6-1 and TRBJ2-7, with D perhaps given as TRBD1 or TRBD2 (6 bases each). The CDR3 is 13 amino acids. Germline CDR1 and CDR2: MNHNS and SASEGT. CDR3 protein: CAVGGPLTYEQYF. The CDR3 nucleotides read TGTGCTGTAGGGGGGCCGCTAACCTACGAGCAGTACTTC.

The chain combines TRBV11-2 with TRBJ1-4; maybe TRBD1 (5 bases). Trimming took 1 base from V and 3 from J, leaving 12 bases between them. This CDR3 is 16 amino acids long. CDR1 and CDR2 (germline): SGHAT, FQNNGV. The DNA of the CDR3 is TGTGCCAGCAGCTTAGGTTTCGGGGGTTCTAATGAAAAACTGTTTTTT. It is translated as CASSLGFGGSNEKLFF.

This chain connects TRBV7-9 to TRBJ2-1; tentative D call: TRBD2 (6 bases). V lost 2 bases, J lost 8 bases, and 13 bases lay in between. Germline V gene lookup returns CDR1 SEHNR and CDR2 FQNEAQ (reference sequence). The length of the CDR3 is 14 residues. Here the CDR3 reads CASSLFTSIDEQFF. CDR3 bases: TGTGCCAGCAGCTTATTTACTAGCATCGATGAGCAGTTCTTC.

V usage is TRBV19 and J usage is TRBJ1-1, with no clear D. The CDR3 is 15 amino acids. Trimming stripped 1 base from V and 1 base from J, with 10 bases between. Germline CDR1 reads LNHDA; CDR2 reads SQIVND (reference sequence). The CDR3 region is CASSIVDGKNTEAFF. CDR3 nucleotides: TGTGCCAGTAGTATAGTGGACGGAAAGAACACTGAAGCTTTCTTT.

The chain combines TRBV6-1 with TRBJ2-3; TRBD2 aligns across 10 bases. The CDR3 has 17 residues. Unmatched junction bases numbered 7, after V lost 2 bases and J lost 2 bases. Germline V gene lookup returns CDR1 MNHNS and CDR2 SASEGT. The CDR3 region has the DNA TGTGCCAGCAGTGAACCCCTAGCGGGGGACTACACAGATACGCAGTATTTT. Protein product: CASSEPLAGDYTDTQYF.

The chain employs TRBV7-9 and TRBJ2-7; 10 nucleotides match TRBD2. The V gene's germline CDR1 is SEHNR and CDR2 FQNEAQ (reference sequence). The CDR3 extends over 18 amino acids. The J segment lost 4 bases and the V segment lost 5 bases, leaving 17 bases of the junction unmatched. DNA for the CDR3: TGTGCCAGCAGCCCCGGGGGGCTAGCGGGGGCCGAGCTTTACGAGCAGTACTTC. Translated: CASSPGGLAGAELYEQYF.